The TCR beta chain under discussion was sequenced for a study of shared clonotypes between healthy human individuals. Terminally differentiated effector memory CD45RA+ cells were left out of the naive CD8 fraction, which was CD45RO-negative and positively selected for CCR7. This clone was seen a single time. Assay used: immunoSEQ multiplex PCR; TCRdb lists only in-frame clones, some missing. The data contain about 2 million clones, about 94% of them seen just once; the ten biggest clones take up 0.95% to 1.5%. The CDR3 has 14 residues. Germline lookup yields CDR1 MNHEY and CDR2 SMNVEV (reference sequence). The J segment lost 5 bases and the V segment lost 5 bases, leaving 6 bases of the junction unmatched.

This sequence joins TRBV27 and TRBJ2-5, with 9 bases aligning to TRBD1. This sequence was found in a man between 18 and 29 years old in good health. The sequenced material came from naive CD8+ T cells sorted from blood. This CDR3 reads CASSPQTGGETQYF. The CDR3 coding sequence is TGTGCCAGCAGTCCTCAGACAGGGGGTGAGACCCAGTACTTC.